Following are 10 T cell receptor beta chains from one sample sequenced in a study of shared clonotypes between healthy human individuals. The protocol was immunoSEQ multiplex PCR, while the TCRdb copy is restricted to in-frame clones and leaves out a portion. The data contain nearly 500,000 clones, over 60% of them seen just once; the ten biggest clones take up under 15%. Sequenced material: PBMCs. These TCRs come from a woman aged 35 to 49 in good health. Some clones in this sample may be carry-over from other donors' samples.

For this clone: Since a much larger clone is just one base distant, this may be a read error. Other DNA variants within this sample encode the same CDR3. The chain is built from TRBV9 and TRBJ1-2; TRBD1 agrees at 12 bases. The CDR3 consists of 15 residues. Per the germline V gene, CDR1 is SGDLS and CDR2 is YYNGEE. CDR3 sequence reads: CASSVVPGQGAGYTF. CDR3 DNA sequence: TGTGCCAGCAGCGTAGTCCCGGGACAGGGGGCCGGCTACACTTTC.

Notes on this clone: Only one base separates this from a far larger clonotype, so it likely reflects a read error. The same CDR3 arises from other DNA sequences in this sample as well. This rearrangement joins TRBV30 to TRBJ1-1; no firm D call. The germline CDR1 and CDR2 sequences are GTSNPN and SVGIG (reference sequence). The V and J ends lost 3 bases and 4 bases respectively, with 24 bases between them. The CDR3 contains 17 residues. The CDR3: CAWSASLTSTLGTEAFF. The CDR3 DNA sequence: TGTGCCTGGAGCGCCAGTCTTACCTCGACCTTGGGCACTGAAGCTTTCTTT.

This clone was seen just once. The chain couples TRBV7-9 to TRBJ1-1; D unclear. The germline CDR1 and CDR2 sequences are SEHNR and FQNEAQ (reference sequence). Trimming stripped 5 bases from V and 0 bases from J, with 10 bases between. The CDR3 extends over 14 amino acids. This chain's CDR3 is CASSRTGMNTEAFF. CDR3 coding DNA: TGTGCCAGCAGCCGGACGGGGATGAACACTGAAGCTTTCTTT.

The chain carries TRBV2 and TRBJ2-3, with D perhaps matching TRBD2 (6 bases). V lost 6 bases and J 5 bases, leaving 18 bases between the germline ends. Germline CDR1 and CDR2: SNHLY and FYNNEI. The CDR3 runs 15 residues. CDR3 sequence reads: CASRQTSVGGDTQYF. CDR3 bases: TGTGCCAGCAGGCAGACTAGTGTCGGGGGAGATACGCAGTATTTT.

This clone turned up a few times. This chain connects TRBV28 to TRBJ2-3; weak D call: TRBD2 (6 bases). Germline CDR1 is MDHEN and CDR2 is SYDVKM. CDR3 length equals 13 residues. The V gene lost 8 bases and the J gene lost 4 bases, with 13 bases spanning the gap. DNA for the CDR3: TGTGCCAGCTCAACTAGCTGGCCAGATACGCAGTATTTT. Translation gives CASSTSWPDTQYF. Using reference TRBV28 and TRBJ2-3 for the parts outside the CDR3, the full variable domain is DVKVTQSSRYLVKRTGEKVFLECVQDMDHENMFWYRQDPGLGLRLIYFSYDVKMKEKGDIPEGYSVSREKKERFSLILESASTNQTSMYLCASSTSWPDTQYFGPGTRLTVL.

The J gene is TRBJ1-2, the V gene TRBV6-1; D gene unclear. There are 15 residues in the CDR3. The germline V gene has CDR1 MNHNS and CDR2 SASEGT. Trimming took 1 base from V and 2 from J, leaving 11 bases between them. In DNA, the CDR3 is TGTGCCAGCAGTGAAGGTCATCTCCTCAACTATGGCTACACCTTC. As protein: CASSEGHLLNYGYTF.

The chain has TRBV7-9 and TRBJ2-3; D call uncertain. The CDR3 contains 10 residues. The germline gives CDR1 SEHNR, CDR2 FQNEAQ (reference sequence). Trimming cost V 10 bases and J 5 bases, with 7 bases left between them. The CDR3 DNA reads TGTGCCACCCTCTTAGATACGCAGTATTTT. Its protein product is CATLLDTQYF.

The chain uses TRBV10-3 and TRBJ2-3; D may be TRBD1 (5 bases). V was clipped by 0 bases and J by 3 bases, with 10 bases between them. The CDR3 extends over 15 amino acids. Germline V CDR1 and CDR2: ENHRY, SYGVKD. CDR3: CAISESHGATDTQYF. The CDR3 DNA sequence: TGTGCCATCAGTGAGTCTCATGGGGCGACAGATACGCAGTATTTT.

V and J are TRBV4-2 and TRBJ2-1; 10 bases agree with TRBD2. The germline V gene encodes CDR1 LGHNA and CDR2 YNFKEQ. This CDR3 is built from 16 residues. The V and J ends lost 4 bases and 8 bases, in that order; junction bases with no gene match: 11. CDR3 sequence: CASSPTASGRSDEQFF. Written as DNA, the CDR3 is TGTGCCAGCAGCCCCACCGCTAGCGGGAGATCAGATGAGCAGTTCTTC.

This clone has a single count. The chain joins TRBV30 to TRBJ2-7; D is perhaps TRBD2 (5 bases). The length of the CDR3 is 15 residues. Germline loops: CDR1 GTSNPN, CDR2 SVGIG (reference sequence). V was trimmed by 1 base and J by 2 bases, leaving 15 bases between them. CDR3 region: CAWSAARTRTYEQYF. CDR3 nucleotide sequence: TGTGCCTGGAGTGCAGCCCGGACTCGAACCTACGAGCAGTACTTC.